This T cell receptor (beta chain) was captured in a study of T cell changes during pregnancy in multiple sclerosis. Germline V gene data show CDR1 as MNHNS and CDR2 as SASEGT. The CDR3 length is 13 residues. Trimming cost V 4 bases and J 8 bases; bases outside gene matches: 2. Clones were read by immunoSEQ multiplex PCR, and TCRdb kept only the in-frame ones, dropping some. The sample comprises around 30,000 clones, approximately 90% of which are singletons, and roughly 4.5% rests with the top ten. Sequenced here: CD8+ T cells from peripheral blood mononuclear cells, sampled in the second trimester of pregnancy. The TCR originated in a female donor with multiple sclerosis, enrolled in a pregnancy study. The chain carries TRBV6-1 and TRBJ2-2, with 9 bases matching TRBD1. The CDR3 reads CASSGDRAGELFF. CDR3 DNA: TGTGCCAGCAGTGGGGACAGGGCAGGGGAGCTGTTTTTT.